One T cell receptor beta chain is described in this entry. The data were taken from a study of control samples from healthy donors and cancer patients. This CDR3 spans 16 amino acids. Looked up from germline, CDR1 is SNHLY and CDR2 is FYNNEI. The V end lost 1 base, the J end lost 11 bases, and 23 bases lay between the germline ends. TCRdb keeps only in-frame clones here, not all; method: immunoSEQ multiplex PCR. The repertoire holds 95,000 to 100,000 clones, with about 89% as singletons. The V gene is TRBV2, the J gene TRBJ1-1; D is ambiguous. The sample taken for sequencing was blood. The TCR sequence derives from a man in his thirties or forties in good health. The CDR3 here is CASSEEGGGARSRAFF. The CDR3 coding sequence is TGTGCCAGCAGTGAAGAGGGCGGAGGTGCTCGTTCGAGGGCTTTCTTT.